A selection of T cell receptor beta chains follows, all from one sample in a study of T cells in Graves' hyperthyroidism and ophthalmopathy. In TCRdb, the multiplex PCR reads were re-called with MiXCR into one record per CDR3 protein. The sample holds roughly 500,000 distinct CDR3 sequences, 20% to 25% seen once. The source material was blood. Every receptor here comes from a woman in her 70s with Graves' ophthalmopathy. CDR3s include the opening cysteine and the closing phenylalanine or tryptophan.

TRBJ2-5 TRBV5-1 CASSLAAFSVGETQYF
TRBJ2-3 TRBV6-5 CASSYGAGYTQYF
TRBJ2-3 TRBV27 CASSSAPGVWDTQYF
TRBJ1-6 TRBV27 CASSLSPGATLNSPLHF
TRBJ2-2 TRBV10-3 CATLNGVNTGELFF
TRBJ2-3 TRBV7-3 CASSRETSLPDTQYF
TRBJ1-5 TRBV20-1 CSATGTGFDSNQPQHF
TRBJ2-1 TRBV2 CASRVEQQGRNEQFF
TRBJ2-1 TRBV9 CASSVGLLAGVNDNEQFF
TRBJ2-3 TRBV7-9 CASSFGTRDTQYF
TRBJ2-3 TRBV7-2 CASSLFEGRGGADTQYF
TRBJ2-1 TRBV3-1 CASSQDLTSGIASEQFF
TRBJ2-7 TRBV6-6 CASSYSLAAPYEQYF
TRBJ2-1 TRBV7-9 CASSLGSVRVDEQFF
TRBJ2-3 TRBV5-1 CASNLGKTDTQYF
TRBJ2-1 TRBV4-1 CASSQGTGVSYNEQFF
TRBJ1-6 TRBV5-5 CASSNGQDRNSPLHF
TRBJ1-6 TRBV20-1 CSASYSSYNSPLHF
TRBJ2-7 TRBV6-1 CASTKSGGFGYEQYF
TRBJ1-1 TRBV7-9 CASSLASAGGRGTEAFF
TRBJ2-7 TRBV27 CASSLAAEKSYEQYF
TRBJ1-1 TRBV28 CASSLDRVRTEAFF
TRBJ2-1 TRBV11-2 CASSVLAARYNEQFF
TRBJ2-1 TRBV4-1 CASSPRDSITYNEQFF
TRBJ2-3 TRBV5-1 CASSLAGVEDTQYF
TRBJ1-2 TRBV28 CASSLGPYGYTF
TRBJ2-2 TRBV27 CASSPSGLAGAGELFF
TRBJ1-4 TRBV3-1 CASSREMTGGHEKLFF
TRBJ2-2 TRBV6-4 CASGAGSGSTGELFF
TRBJ1-2 TRBV19 CASRRPTGANYGYTF
TRBJ1-5 TRBV7-2 CASSSGQNQPQHF
TRBJ2-1 TRBV6-1 CASSVSSGSYNEQFF
TRBJ2-3 TRBV18 CANSPAGRTDTQYF
TRBJ1-5 TRBV5-1 CASSDGYSNQPQHF
TRBJ1-1 TRBV27 CASSFGGTLNTEAFF
TRBJ1-3 TRBV12-3/TRBV12-4 CASARAPTQRYF
TRBJ2-2 TRBV29-1 CSVKLAGIGTGELFF
TRBJ1-2 TRBV12-3/TRBV12-4 CASSPGTVNGYTF
TRBJ1-6 TRBV6-6 CASSYGLSPLHF
TRBJ2-1 TRBV24-1 CATSDSWTSGNEQFF
TRBJ2-5 TRBV6-1 CASTTSQGWETQYF
TRBJ1-1 TRBV10-3 CATQTGKTEAFF
TRBJ1-5 TRBV10-3 CAIPRVHPPWGNQPQHF
TRBJ2-2 TRBV30 CAWSGNPGRLFF
TRBJ2-7 TRBV2 CASSLTSGSRNEQYF
TRBJ1-6 TRBV27 CASSLQGRNSPLHF
TRBJ2-3 TRBV6-5 CASSYDSGTSDTDTQYF
TRBJ1-1 TRBV27 CASSSSWGGEAFF
TRBJ2-7 TRBV7-8 CASSLALDYYEQYF
TRBJ2-4 TRBV4-2 CASREADLAKNIQYF
TRBJ2-1 TRBV13 CASSLEGSAYNEQFF
TRBJ2-3 TRBV3-1 CASSQWGDTQYF
TRBJ2-3 TRBV3-1 CASSDLTDTQYF
TRBJ1-2 TRBV29-1 CSVEPYRGAFYTF
TRBJ2-4 TRBV2 CASSSEQGRAKNIQYF
TRBJ1-6 TRBV12-5 CASGLVLNSGSPLHF
TRBJ1-5 TRBV20-1 CSAPATYSNQPQHF
TRBJ2-1 TRBV30 CAWSENNEQFF
TRBJ2-7 TRBV6-1 CASTEGVAGPYEQYF
TRBJ2-5 TRBV7-2 CASSLEGRSPKYF